The following is a T cell receptor (beta chain) sequence with its context. This entry comes from a study of shared clonotypes between healthy human individuals. The length of the CDR3 is 14 residues. The ends were cut back, 4 bases at V and 1 base at J, with 11 bases in the middle. The germline CDR1 and CDR2 sequences are SGHDT and YYEEEE. Sequencing was performed with immunoSEQ multiplex PCR; in TCRdb, only in-frame clones are kept and a portion is missing. Of 2 million to 2.5 million clones detected, over 85% appear once; the ten largest clones hold approximately 0.35%. The sequence was collected from a man aged 18 to 30 in good health. Some clones in this sample may be carry-over from other donors' samples. V is TRBV5-6 and J is TRBJ2-5; D uncertain. Sequenced: naive CD4+ T cells from PBMCs. Subset of the sample: CD45RA+ positively selected. The CDR3 reads CASSPRTVQETQYF. In nucleotides, the CDR3 is TGTGCCAGCAGCCCTAGGACGGTCCAAGAGACCCAGTACTTC.